Following are 20 T cell receptor beta chains from one sample sequenced in a study of patients and donors after allogeneic stem cell transplantation. TCRdb recomputed calls from the RT-PCR reads with MiXCR, one row per CDR3 protein. The sample includes about 160,000 distinct CDR3 sequences, about two fifths seen only once; the top ten take about 50%. The material sequenced was blood, either unsorted or a sorted T cell fraction (not recorded which). Receptors were obtained from a human donor who was either an allogeneic HSCT recipient or a stem cell or donor lymphocyte infusion donor (not recorded which). It is not recorded whose cells these are; they may come from a transplant donor.

The rearrangement joins TRBV20-1 to TRBJ2-2; unclear D gene. The germline V and J ends were trimmed by 0 bases and 1 base, with 12 bases remaining between them. This CDR3 region has 16 residues. Per the germline V gene, CDR1 is DFQATT and CDR2 is SNEGSKA (reference sequence). The CDR3 loop is CSARDPNTRNTGELFF. The DNA for the CDR3 is TGCAGTGCTAGAGATCCCAACACGAGGAACACCGGGGAGCTGTTTTTT.

This clonotype has a handful of counts. The chain uses TRBV7-2 and TRBJ1-1; a possible D gene is TRBD1 (6 bases). Per germline, CDR1 SGHTA and CDR2 FQGNSA. Deletions cut 5 bases from V and 0 bases from J, with 13 bases between. This CDR3 contains 15 residues. CDR3 in DNA: TGTGCCAGCAGCGGCAGGGGCCCTATGAACACTGAAGCTTTCTTT. Residues: CASSGRGPMNTEAFF. Based on the CDR3 plus reference TRBV7-2 and TRBJ1-1, the full variable domain is GAGVSQSPSNKVTEKGKDVELRCDPISGHTALYWYRQSLGQGLEFLIYFQGNSAPDKSGLPSDRFSAERTGGSVSTLTIQRTQQEDSAVYLCASSGRGPMNTEAFFGQGTRLTVV.

The sample holds many counts of this clonotype. The chain uses TRBV20-1 and TRBJ1-2; 9 positions match TRBD1. The CDR3 sequence is 13 residues long. The V and J ends lost 6 bases and 4 bases, in that order; junction bases with no gene match: 6. Germline CDR1 is DFQATT and CDR2 is SNEGSKA (reference sequence). CDR3 bases: TGCAGTGCCCCACAGGACAGGGGCTATGGCTACACCTTC. It translates to CSAPQDRGYGYTF.

This clonotype has a handful of counts. The CDR3 coding sequence is TGTGCCAGCAGTTTACAGTGGAGGGATACTGAAGCTTTCTTT. This encodes CASSLQWRDTEAFF. The V and J genes are TRBV27 and TRBJ1-1, with D hard to call. This CDR3 spans 14 amino acids. V was cut by 2 bases and J by 5 bases, with 12 bases left in between. Germline V lookup: CDR1 MNHEY, CDR2 SMNVEV (reference sequence).

This clonotype was observed a handful of times. The genes are TRBV20-1 and TRBJ1-2; D unclear. V shed 6 bases and J shed 3 bases, with 20 bases lying between them. Germline values: CDR1 DFQATT, CDR2 SNEGSKA (reference sequence). This CDR3 comprises 15 residues. CDR3 DNA: TGCAGTGCCCCCAAGTCCCTCCTTGGGGACTATGGCTACACCTTC. Protein sequence: CSAPKSLLGDYGYTF.

The genes are TRBV7-6 and TRBJ2-7; D possibly uses TRBD1 or TRBD2 (6 bases each). The CDR3 length is 14 residues. Germline V lookup: CDR1 SGHVS, CDR2 FNYEAQ. V lost 5 bases, J lost 7 bases, and 18 bases lay in between. The CDR3 nucleotides are TGTGCCAGCAGCCCGGGCCCGGGGGCTTTTGAGCAGTACTTC. Residues: CASSPGPGAFEQYF.

The chain couples TRBV10-3 to TRBJ2-7, with D tentatively TRBD2 (6 bases). There are 13 residues in the CDR3. Germline CDR1 ENHRY, CDR2 SYGVKD. V dropped 6 bases and J dropped 3 bases, with 12 bases sitting between them. The CDR3 nucleotides read TGTGCCATCAGCGGGGGACCGAACTACGAGCAGTACGTC. As protein: CAISGGPNYEQYV.

The J gene is TRBJ1-3, the V gene TRBV20-1; D gene uncertain. Trimming took off 0 bases at V and 2 bases at J, with 14 bases between the two ends. Looked up from germline, CDR1 is DFQATT and CDR2 is SNEGSKA (reference sequence). The CDR3 runs 16 residues. CDR3 sequence reads: CSARDVGSGAGNTIYF. The CDR3 nucleotides are TGCAGTGCTAGAGATGTAGGCAGCGGAGCTGGAAACACCATATATTTT.

As regards this clonotype: This may come from a read error, since a much larger clone is one base off. The chain has TRBV6-2 or TRBV6-3 and TRBJ1-6; D gene ambiguous. This CDR3 has 11 amino acids. The ends were cut back, 7 bases at V and 6 bases at J, with 4 bases in the middle. Germline CDR1 and CDR2: MNHEY and SVGEGT. The CDR3 DNA follows: TGTGCCAGCATGGGTAATTCACCCCTCCACTTT. Protein product: CASMGNSPLHF.

The sample holds a few counts of this clonotype. The CDR3 DNA reads as TGTGCCAGCAGCGCCAACCCCGGGTTCGGAAACACCATATATTTT. It encodes CASSANPGFGNTIYF. V usage is TRBV9 and J usage is TRBJ1-3; D is uncertain. This CDR3 is 15 amino acids long. In germline, CDR1 is SGDLS, CDR2 YYNGEE. V was cut by 3 bases and J by 4 bases, with 14 bases left in between.

This chain joins TRBV7-6 and TRBJ2-3; D gene unclear. Germline V CDR1 and CDR2: SGHVS, FNYEAQ. The length of the CDR3 is 15 residues. V was pared by 1 base and J by 1 base, with 9 bases between. CDR3 DNA sequence: TGTGCCAGCAGCTTAGAGGGATCGCGCACAGATACGCAGTATTTT. Translated, it gives CASSLEGSRTDTQYF.

V is TRBV12-3 or TRBV12-4 and J is TRBJ2-7, with 7 bases fitting TRBD1. Trimming removed 7 bases from V and 1 base from J; junction bases left unmatched: 4. The CDR3 totals 13 residues. CDR3 bases: TGTGCCAGCACCCAGGGACAGTCCTACGAGCAGTACTTC. It encodes CASTQGQSYEQYF.

In this sample, this clonotype turned up many times. The rearrangement links TRBV29-1 to TRBJ1-2; the match to TRBD1 covers 7 bases. Trimming cost V 7 bases and J 6 bases; bases outside gene matches: 5. This CDR3 has 11 amino acids. Per germline, CDR1 SQVTM and CDR2 ANQGSEA. The CDR3 nucleotides are TGCAGCGCCGCCACAGGGGATGGCTACACCTTC. It encodes CSAATGDGYTF.

This clonotype has more than one count but fewer than ten. The rearrangement uses TRBV27 and TRBJ2-7; the D gene is possibly TRBD1 (6 bases). Trimming removed 5 bases at V and 5 bases at J, with 19 bases between. Germline V CDR1 and CDR2: MNHEY, SMNVEV (reference sequence). The CDR3 is made up of 15 amino acids. Written as DNA, the CDR3 is TGTGCCAGCAGTACCCACAGGGAAGCCGGGCACGAGCAGTACGTC. Its protein product is CASSTHREAGHEQYV.

The CDR3 reads CASSADANEKLFF. DNA of the CDR3: TGTGCCAGCAGCGCCGACGCGAATGAAAAACTGTTTTTT. The V and J genes are TRBV9 and TRBJ1-4, with D uncertain. Germline V gene sequence: CDR1 SGDLS, CDR2 YYNGEE. The CDR3 is made up of 13 amino acids. V dropped 3 bases and J dropped 5 bases, with 8 bases sitting between them.

The V and J genes are TRBV4-3 and TRBJ1-2; D not certain. V lost 3 bases and J 8 bases, leaving 13 bases between the germline ends. Germline V gives CDR1 LGHNA, CDR2 YSLEER. The CDR3 runs to 13 residues. The CDR3 DNA is TGCGCCAGCAGCCAGCACCGGGCTGCGGGCTACACCTTC. Residues: CASSQHRAAGYTF.

The gene calls are TRBV27 and TRBJ2-5; D is unclear. V was pared by 1 base and J by 9 bases, with 24 bases between. Germline V gene lookup returns CDR1 MNHEY and CDR2 SMNVEV (reference sequence). The CDR3 extends over 17 amino acids. CDR3 DNA: TGTGCCAGCAGTTTATATTACCGGTGGAGACAAGATGAACCCCAGTACTTC. This gives the protein CASSLYYRWRQDEPQYF.

This sequence joins TRBV30 and TRBJ1-5; 7 bases are shared with TRBD1. Germline CDR1 is GTSNPN and CDR2 is SVGIG (reference sequence). V dropped 4 bases and J dropped 0; count of bases not matched to a gene: 3. This CDR3 is 14 amino acids long. The CDR3 nucleotides read TGTGCCTGGAAGGACAGGAATAGCAATCAGCCCCAGCATTTT. Encoded protein: CAWKDRNSNQPQHF.

The chain employs TRBV13 and TRBJ1-1, with 10 bases identical to TRBD1. The germline gives CDR1 PRHDT, CDR2 FYEKMQ (reference sequence). Trimming took 2 bases from V and 8 from J; bases not matched to a gene: 5. CDR3 length equals 14 residues. The CDR3 DNA follows: TGTGCCAGCAGCTTAAGGGACAGGGGAACGGAAGCTTTCTTT. It codes for CASSLRDRGTEAFF.

The chain combines TRBV12-3 or TRBV12-4 with TRBJ2-5; unclear D gene. Trimming stripped 4 bases from V and 5 bases from J, with 11 bases between. The CDR3 has 13 residues. The CDR3 DNA is TGTGCCAGCAGTTCGTCTCTCTCCGAGACCCAGTACTTC. As protein: CASSSSLSETQYF.